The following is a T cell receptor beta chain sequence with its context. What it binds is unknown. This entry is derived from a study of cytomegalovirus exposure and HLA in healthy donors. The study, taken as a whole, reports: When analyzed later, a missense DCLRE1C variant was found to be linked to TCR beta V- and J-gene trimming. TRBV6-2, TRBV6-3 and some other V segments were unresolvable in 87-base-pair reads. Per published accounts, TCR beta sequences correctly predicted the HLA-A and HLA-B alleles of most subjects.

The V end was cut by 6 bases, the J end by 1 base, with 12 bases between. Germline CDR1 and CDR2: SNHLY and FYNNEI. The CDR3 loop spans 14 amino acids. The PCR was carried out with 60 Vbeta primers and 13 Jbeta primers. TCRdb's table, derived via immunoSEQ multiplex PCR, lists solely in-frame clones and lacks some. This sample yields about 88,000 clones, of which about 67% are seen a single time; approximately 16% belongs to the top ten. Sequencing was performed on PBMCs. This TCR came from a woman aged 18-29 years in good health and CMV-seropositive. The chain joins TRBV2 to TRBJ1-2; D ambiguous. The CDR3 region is CASRAGIGNYGYTF. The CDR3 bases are TGTGCCAGCAGAGCGGGGATCGGTAACTATGGCTACACCTTC.